Included here is one TCR beta chain sequence, with context. Its antigen remains unknown. The source of the sample is a study of T cells after posttransplantation cyclophosphamide. Regarding the study as a whole: TRB clonality was highly associated with recipient CMV seropositivity and reactivation. Later blood repertoires were often dominated by clones from the donor CD8+ memory compartment. Blood and skin or GI T cell repertoires showed limited TRB overlap.

Profiling relied on immunoSEQ multiplex PCR, and the TCRdb table lists in-frame clones only, not all of them. The repertoire includes some 53,000 clones, approximately 86% of them detected once, and 2.8% sits in the top ten. Germline V gene data show CDR1 as LNHDA and CDR2 as SQIVND (reference sequence). With 5 bases clipped from V and 5 bases from J, the junction kept 13 bases outside the gene matches. The CDR3 loop spans 16 amino acids. This clonotype was sampled from a man younger than 45 with a blood cancer, CMV-positive, and with a related stem cell donor. Sequenced material: PBMCs. This chain uses TRBV19 with TRBJ2-7; TRBD1 aligns across 9 bases. The CDR3 region is CASSADRGNCQDEQYF. Here the CDR3 DNA reads TGTGCCAGTAGTGCGGACAGGGGTAATTGTCAAGACGAGCAGTACTTC.